This TCR beta chain derives from a study of brain T cells in children with intractable seizures (dated by TCRdb to the early 2020s). A note on the overall study: Resected brain tissue from about 50 pediatric epilepsy surgery cases was initially screened for immune gene transcripts with a NanoString immunology panel. Among the roughly twelve selected surgery cases, pre-surgery blood was additionally sequenced for eight, leaving four cases with brain tissue only.

Turning to this clone: What antigen it recognizes has not been identified. It has no much larger one-base neighbor in the sample; base qualities were not kept.

The research as a whole found: Top 50 brain clonotypes included public and private clones; each case's most abundant public CDR3 closely resembled known HCMV, EBV or influenza A epitope-specific CDR3s. Because sequencing depth differed between pre- and post-surgery blood, the absence of clones from the pre-surgery sample may reflect undersampling. The patients' HCMV serostatus was not known, and viral specificity was inferred solely from CDR3 sequence similarity.

This specimen's time point label, interpreted: resected brain tissue, or blood drawn just prior to surgery. The surgery cases with the highest brain T cell transcript signatures were chosen for TCR beta chain sequencing of brain tissue, and also of blood when blood was available. Prior to surgery, the patients had been treated with at least one anti-epileptic drug. TCR-sequenced patients were children with drug-resistant epilepsy due to tuberous sclerosis complex, focal cortical dysplasia, Rasmussen encephalitis or hemimegalencephaly. The brain samples were frozen blocks of fresh, involved tissue resected during epilepsy surgery. The Monarch genomic DNA purification kit was used to extract bulk genomic DNA from unsorted brain tissue and whole blood. V is reduced by 6 bases and J by 3 bases, leaving a spacing of 14 bases between them. CDR1 and CDR2 are read off the germline V gene (reference sequence) as LNHDA and SQIVND. Reading from cysteine to phenylalanine, the CDR3 counts 14 amino acids. Just the 42-base CDR3 DNA is kept, in frame starting at base 1.

The immunoSEQ assay was used to generate TCR beta chain sequences from genomic DNA. The authors' analysis ran thus. Any CDR3 sequence that did not begin with the conserved framework cysteine at position 104 was removed by hand. Clonality was calculated as one minus the normalized Shannon's Diversity Index, with values ranging from 0 (maximal diversity) to 1 (oligoclonal). Differences in the frequency of the same CDR3 between samples, such as brain versus blood, were assessed with chi-squared comparison-of-proportions tests. Public clonotypes were identified through searches of immuneACCESS, and similarity to known antiviral clonotypes was evaluated with the VDJdb browser. TCRdb took over this immuneACCESS table, retaining in-frame rearrangements with V and J assigned. Such tables are incomplete; in checked studies, under half of the missing clones stem from an unresolved V gene, and the remainder is unexplained. That table supplies the V and J calls and clone size; D and trimming were determined from the DNA. A total of about 7,800 clones appear in this sample, around 73% of them only once. The top ten hold approximately 10% of the sample.

Sample: resected brain tissue, taken at surgery. The origin of this receptor is a boy under two years old with tuberous sclerosis and intractable seizures. The rearrangement combines TRBV19 with TRBJ1-1; perhaps TRBD1 is the D gene, with 6 bases matching. The nucleotide sequence reads as follows: TGTGCCAGTAGACCCGGGGGCCACTACACTGAAGCTTTCTTT. Its product reads: CASRPGGHYTEAFF.